The sample holds a few counts of the clone carrying this TCR beta chain. Its matching antigen is unknown. This sample was included in a study of T cell repertoires in cytomegalovirus infection. The study, taken as a whole, reports: Clonotype analysis showed dominance of the ex vivo response by HLA-C-restricted CMV-specific TCR beta clonotypes.

The V gene's germline CDR1 is SEHNR and CDR2 FQNEAQ (reference sequence). This CDR3 region has 14 residues. Trimming removed 2 bases from V and 13 bases from J; junction bases left unmatched: 13. MiXCR, run by TCRdb on the reads, gives a single entry per CDR3 protein. The table lists roughly 640,000 distinct CDR3 sequences, around 24% of them singletons, with 6.5% to 10% in the top ten. This chain connects TRBV7-9 to TRBJ2-7; 8 bases align to TRBD2. The receptor comes from a human donor in good health (CMV status not recorded). Some clones in this sample may be carry-over from other donors' samples. Sequenced input: CD8+ T cells from PBMCs. The DNA of the CDR3 is TGTGCCAGCAGCTTATCGGCTAGCGGGCCTTTTTTTTACTTC. Its translation is CASSLSASGPFFYF.